The 20 T cell receptor beta chains below were found in one sample sequenced in a study of cytomegalovirus exposure and HLA in healthy donors. 13 Jbeta primers and 60 Vbeta primers were used for the PCR. The assay was immunoSEQ multiplex PCR, and TCRdb's table has in-frame clones only and misses some. The data show approximately 100,000 clones, 74% seen once. The material sequenced was PBMCs. The receptors come from a human donor in good health.

This sequence joins TRBV7-3 and TRBJ2-3; 8 bases align to TRBD1. CDR1 and CDR2 from the germline V gene are SGHTA and FQGTGA. J gave up 11 bases and V 3 bases, and 10 bases lay outside the gene matches. The CDR3 is 14 residues long. CDR3 amino acids: CASSFNSQGARQYF. The DNA for the CDR3 is TGTGCCAGCAGCTTTAACAGTCAGGGGGCTAGGCAGTATTTT.

This clone was found a few times. The V gene is TRBV5-1, the J gene TRBJ2-1, with D uncertain. The length of the CDR3 is 15 residues. Per the germline V gene, CDR1 is SGHRS and CDR2 is YFSETQ. With 4 bases removed from V and 0 bases from J, the gap between germline ends came to 11 bases. The CDR3 DNA sequence: TGCGCCAGCAGCGGTAGCTCCTCCTCCTACAATGAGCAGTTCTTC. As protein: CASSGSSSSYNEQFF.

The chain carries TRBV6-6 and TRBJ2-2; D unresolved. The CDR3 is made up of 13 amino acids. The V gene's germline CDR1 is MNHNY and CDR2 SVGAGI (reference sequence). Between the trimmed V and J ends, which lost 2 bases and 7 bases, there was a span of 8 bases. This CDR3 reads CASSYDNGGELFF. The CDR3 DNA follows: TGTGCCAGCAGTTACGACAATGGCGGGGAGCTGTTTTTT.

This chain links TRBV11-2 with TRBJ2-5; D is perhaps TRBD2 (6 bases). The germline V and J ends were trimmed by 5 bases and 1 base, with 8 bases remaining between them. Germline-derived CDR1 and CDR2 are SGHAT and FQNNGV. CDR3 length equals 13 residues. The CDR3 nucleotides read TGTGCCAGCAGCCGGGACTCCCAAGAGACCCAGTACTTC. Its translation: CASSRDSQETQYF. The whole variable domain, filled in from reference TRBV11-2 and TRBJ2-5, reads EAGVAQSPRYKIIEKRQSVAFWCNPISGHATLYWYQQILGQGPKLLIQFQNNGVVDDSQLPKDRFSAERLKGVDSTLKIQPAKLEDSAVYLCASSRDSQETQYFGPGTRLLVL.

This chain joins TRBV19 and TRBJ2-3, with TRBD1 matching over 7 bases. CDR3 length: 14 residues. Germline-derived CDR1 and CDR2 are LNHDA and SQIVND (reference sequence). V shed 8 bases, J shed 3 bases, and the junction held 8 bases outside the gene matches. CDR3 protein: CASGENRGTDTQYF. Here the CDR3 DNA reads TGTGCCAGTGGAGAGAACAGGGGAACAGATACGCAGTATTTT.

The rearrangement links TRBV2 to TRBJ2-2, with D possibly being TRBD1 (6 bases). This CDR3 has 13 residues. Germline CDR1 reads SNHLY; CDR2 reads FYNNEI. Trimming left V 6 bases short and J 5 bases short, with 10 bases between. The CDR3: CASRVDRTGELFF. The CDR3 DNA reads as TGTGCCAGCAGGGTAGACAGGACCGGGGAGCTGTTTTTT.

This clone was detected a few times. The chain combines TRBV5-1 with TRBJ2-1; TRBD1 agrees at 10 bases. Unmatched junction bases numbered 12, after V lost 5 bases and J lost 7 bases. CDR3 length: 16 residues. The germline V gene has CDR1 SGHRS and CDR2 YFSETQ. The CDR3 DNA reads TGCGCCAGCAGTGGAGAGCCGGGACAGGGGATAAATGAGCAGTTCTTC. Translated, it gives CASSGEPGQGINEQFF. The full variable domain, in which reference TRBV5-1 and TRBJ2-1 provide the parts outside the CDR3, is KAGVTQTPRYLIKTRGQQVTLSCSPISGHRSVSWYQQTPGQGLQFLFEYFSETQRNKGNFPGRFSGRQFSNSRSEMNVSTLELGDSALYLCASSGEPGQGINEQFFGPGTRLTVL.

The chain is built from TRBV19 and TRBJ1-1; D is perhaps TRBD1 (5 bases). The CDR3 has 14 residues. The V gene's germline CDR1 is LNHDA and CDR2 SQIVND (reference sequence). V lost 5 bases and J lost 5, with 15 bases in between. CDR3 DNA: TGTGCCAGTAGTTCCGTCGGGGGGAGGACTGAAGCTTTCTTT. Its protein is CASSSVGGRTEAFF.

The V and J genes are TRBV7-8 and TRBJ2-1; 8 bases are a match to TRBD1. This CDR3 comprises 17 residues. J was trimmed by 3 bases and V by 6 bases; bases with no gene match: 13. Germline V gene sequence: CDR1 SGHVS, CDR2 FQNEAQ. In DNA form, the CDR3 reads TGTGCCAGCAGGTTCACAGGGGGACCGGCGGGCTACAATGAGCAGTTCTTC. It is translated as CASRFTGGPAGYNEQFF.

The V and J genes are TRBV7-9 and TRBJ2-1; 7 bases are a match to TRBD2. This CDR3 region has 14 residues. Trimming at V came to 1 base and at J to 7 bases, leaving 4 bases not matched to a gene. Per germline, CDR1 SEHNR and CDR2 FQNEAQ (reference sequence). The CDR3 here is CASSLGEGGNEQFF. DNA of the CDR3: TGTGCCAGCAGCTTAGGGGAGGGTGGGAATGAGCAGTTCTTC.

V usage is TRBV6-1 and J usage is TRBJ2-1, with 8 bases fitting TRBD1. With 4 bases clipped from V and 4 bases from J, the junction kept 3 bases outside the gene matches. The CDR3 runs 14 residues. Germline V gene lookup returns CDR1 MNHNS and CDR2 SASEGT. The CDR3 region is CASSGQGRYNEQFF. CDR3 DNA: TGTGCCAGCAGTGGACAGGGGAGGTACAATGAGCAGTTCTTC.

This CDR3 is CASSQQGGEKLFF. In DNA, the CDR3 is TGTGCCAGCAGCCAACAGGGGGGGGAAAAACTGTTTTTT. The chain is built from TRBV7-8 and TRBJ1-4; TRBD1 matches 8 bases. The CDR3 totals 13 residues. Per germline, CDR1 SGHVS and CDR2 FQNEAQ. J gave up 8 bases and V 5 bases, and 4 bases lay outside the gene matches.

The chain links TRBV28 to TRBJ2-3; 8 bases are shared with TRBD2. This CDR3 contains 16 residues. CDR1 and CDR2 from the germline V gene are MDHEN and SYDVKM. V dropped 3 bases and J dropped 3; count of bases not matched to a gene: 8. CDR3: CASSFQTSEATDTQYF. DNA of the CDR3: TGTGCCAGCAGTTTCCAGACTAGCGAAGCGACAGATACGCAGTATTTT.

The rearrangement links TRBV7-9 to TRBJ1-4; 9 positions match TRBD1. The CDR3 loop spans 15 amino acids. The germline V gene has CDR1 SEHNR and CDR2 FQNEAQ (reference sequence). The junction had 6 bases not matched to a gene; V was cut back by 5 bases and J by 5 bases. The CDR3 here is CASSRGTGINEKLFF. CDR3 DNA sequence: TGTGCCAGCAGCCGCGGGACAGGGATAAATGAAAAACTGTTTTTT.

This clone was counted between two and nine times. The chain carries TRBV9 and TRBJ2-7, with D hard to call. Germline V CDR1 and CDR2: SGDLS, YYNGEE. Between the trimmed V and J ends, which lost 7 bases and 6 bases, there was a span of 11 bases. The CDR3 loop spans 11 amino acids. CDR3 sequence reads: CASALESEQYF. The DNA for the CDR3 is TGTGCCAGCGCATTAGAGAGCGAGCAGTACTTC.

This rearrangement joins TRBV7-9 to TRBJ1-3; 10 nucleotides line up with TRBD1. The CDR3 is 13 amino acids. CDR1 is SEHNR and CDR2 is FQNEAQ in the germline V gene (reference sequence). V shed 5 bases and J 7 bases; nucleotides not matched to a gene: 2. The CDR3 DNA sequence: TGTGCCAGCAGCAAGGGACAGGGGAACACCATATATTTT. It specifies CASSKGQGNTIYF.

This sequence joins TRBV28 and TRBJ1-1; D gene unclear. Germline V gives CDR1 MDHEN, CDR2 SYDVKM. The CDR3 has 15 residues. Deletions cut 5 bases from V and 1 base from J, with 14 bases between. DNA of the CDR3: TGTGCCAGCAGTCCATCGACAAACTCGAACACTGAAGCTTTCTTT. As protein: CASSPSTNSNTEAFF.

V usage is TRBV19 and J usage is TRBJ1-5; no definite D call. V gave up 2 bases and J gave up 5 bases, with 16 bases separating them. Germline lookup yields CDR1 LNHDA and CDR2 SQIVND (reference sequence). The CDR3 totals 16 residues. For the CDR3, the DNA is TGTGCCAGTAGTATAAAATGGAGAGAACGGGATCAGCCCCAGCATTTT. Translated: CASSIKWRERDQPQHF.

This chain links TRBV14 with TRBJ1-3, with TRBD1 matching 7 bases. In germline, CDR1 is SGHDN, CDR2 FVKESK. This CDR3 has 17 residues. After removal of 4 bases from V and 0 bases from J, the junction contained 9 bases not matched to a gene. CDR3 protein: CASSRWTGRNSGNTIYF. The CDR3 coding sequence is TGTGCCAGCAGCCGATGGACAGGTCGGAACTCTGGAAACACCATATATTTT.

V is TRBV6-6 and J is TRBJ1-1; D call uncertain. Germline V gene lookup returns CDR1 MNHNY and CDR2 SVGAGI (reference sequence). The CDR3 length is 12 residues. Trimming shortened V by 5 bases and J by 0 bases, and 4 bases separated the two germline ends. CDR3 nucleotides: TGTGCCAGCAGTCTTATGAACACTGAAGCTTTCTTT. This gives the protein CASSLMNTEAFF.